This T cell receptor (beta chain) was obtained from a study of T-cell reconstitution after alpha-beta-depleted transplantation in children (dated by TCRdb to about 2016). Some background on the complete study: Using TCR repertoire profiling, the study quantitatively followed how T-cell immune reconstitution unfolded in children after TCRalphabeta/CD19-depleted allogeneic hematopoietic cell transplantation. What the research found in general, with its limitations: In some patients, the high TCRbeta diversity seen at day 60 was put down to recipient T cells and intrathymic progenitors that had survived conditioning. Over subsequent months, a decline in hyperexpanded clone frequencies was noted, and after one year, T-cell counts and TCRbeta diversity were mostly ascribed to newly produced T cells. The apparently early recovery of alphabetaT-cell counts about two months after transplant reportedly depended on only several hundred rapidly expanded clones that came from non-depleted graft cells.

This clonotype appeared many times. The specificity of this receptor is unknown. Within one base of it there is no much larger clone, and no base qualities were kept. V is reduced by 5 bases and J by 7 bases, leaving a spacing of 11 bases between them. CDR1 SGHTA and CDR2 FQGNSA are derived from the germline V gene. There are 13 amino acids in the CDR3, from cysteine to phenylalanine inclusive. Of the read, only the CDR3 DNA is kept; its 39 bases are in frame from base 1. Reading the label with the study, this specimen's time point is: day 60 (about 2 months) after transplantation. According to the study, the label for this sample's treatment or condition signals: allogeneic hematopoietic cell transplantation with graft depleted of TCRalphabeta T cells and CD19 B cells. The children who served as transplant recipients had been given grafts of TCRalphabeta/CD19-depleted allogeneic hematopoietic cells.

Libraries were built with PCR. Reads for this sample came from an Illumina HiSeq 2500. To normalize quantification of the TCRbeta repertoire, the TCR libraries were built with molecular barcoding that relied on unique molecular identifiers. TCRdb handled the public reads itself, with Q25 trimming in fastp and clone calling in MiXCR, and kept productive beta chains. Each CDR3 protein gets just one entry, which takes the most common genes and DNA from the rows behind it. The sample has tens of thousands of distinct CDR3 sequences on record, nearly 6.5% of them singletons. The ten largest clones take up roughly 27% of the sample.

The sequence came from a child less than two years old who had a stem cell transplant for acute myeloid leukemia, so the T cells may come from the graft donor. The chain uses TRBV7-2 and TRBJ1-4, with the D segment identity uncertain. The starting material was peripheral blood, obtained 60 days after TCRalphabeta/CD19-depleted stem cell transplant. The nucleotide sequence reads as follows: TGTGCCAGCAGCCCCCACATGGGTGAAAAACTGTTTTTT. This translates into CASSPHMGEKLFF. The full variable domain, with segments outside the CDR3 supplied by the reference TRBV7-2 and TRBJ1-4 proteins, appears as GAGVSQSPSNKVTEKGKDVELRCDPISGHTALYWYRQSLGQGLEFLIYFQGNSAPDKSGLPSDRFSAERTGGSVSTLTIQRTQQEDSAVYLCASSPHMGEKLFFGSGTQLSVL.